The 17 T cell receptor beta chains given below trace back to one sample, sequenced in a study of shared clonotypes between healthy human individuals (dated by TCRdb to the early 2020s). Receptor libraries were prepared by the immunoSEQ multiplex PCR assay. TCRdb took this table from immuneACCESS and kept in-frame rearrangements with V and J called. Such tables lack part of the clones; where checked against another copy, unresolved V genes explain under half of the gap, and the rest is unexplained. For this sample the table gives about 1 million clones, of which 70% to 80% were detected only once. In total, the top ten clones hold about 1.5% of the sample. Sequences were obtained from memory CD4+ T cells sorted from blood. The sample's cell subset or site label, in plain terms: CD45RA-negative fraction. Source of these receptors: a man younger than 35 in good health.

This chain uses TRBV10-1 with TRBJ2-1, with D possibly TRBD2 on 6 matching bases. The CDR3 extends over 16 amino acids. Germline V gives CDR1 WNHNN, CDR2 SYGVQD (reference sequence). Trimming took 0 bases from V and 2 from J, leaving 11 bases between them. As DNA, the CDR3 is TGCGCCAGCAGTGAGTCCCGGGGGTTAGCCTACAATGAGCAGTTCTTC. Protein sequence: CASSESRGLAYNEQFF.

The rearrangement joins TRBV5-1 to TRBJ2-4, with D tentatively TRBD1 or TRBD2 (5 bases each). Germline CDR1 reads SGHRS; CDR2 reads YFSETQ. V was trimmed by 4 bases and J by 5 bases, leaving 10 bases between them. CDR3 length equals 13 residues. In DNA form, the CDR3 reads TGCGCCAGCAGCGGGGGACGGGAAAACATTCAGTACTTC. It translates to CASSGGRENIQYF.

J is TRBJ1-1 and V is TRBV30, with 7 bases lining up with TRBD1. The CDR3 covers 12 residues. Germline CDR1 reads GTSNPN; CDR2 reads SVGIG (reference sequence). With 8 bases clipped from V and 5 bases from J, the junction kept 8 bases outside the gene matches. The CDR3 reads CAGNRGWTEAFF. The DNA of the CDR3 is TGTGCCGGAAACAGGGGATGGACTGAAGCTTTCTTT.

Concerning this clone itself: The junction does not match germline at one end; this may be a read error. At the DNA level, this CDR3 is encoded by other sequences in the same sample as well. The gene calls are TRBV11-3 and TRBJ2-1; TRBD1 aligns across 8 bases. This CDR3 region has 15 residues. Germline V lookup: CDR1 SGHNT, CDR2 YENEEA. CDR3 in amino acids: CASSLTGEPYNEQFF. The CDR3 region has the DNA TGTGCCAGCAGCCTGACAGGGGAACCCTACAATGAACAGTTCTTC.

The chain employs TRBV5-1 and TRBJ2-5; unclear D gene. The end of the DNA fits TRBJ2-7 better, so the J call may be wrong. Germline CDR1 is SGHRS and CDR2 is YFSETQ. The CDR3 spans 14 residues. The CDR3: CASSLEMASIEQYF. In DNA, the CDR3 is TGCGCCAGCAGCTTGGAGATGGCTTCGATCGAGCAGTACTTC.

As regards this clone: Distinct nucleotide sequences in the sample also encode this CDR3. The chain links TRBV18 to TRBJ1-1; tentatively, D is TRBD1 (6 bases). The V and J ends lost 4 bases and 1 base respectively, with 10 bases between them. This CDR3 contains 14 residues. From germline, CDR1 is KGHSH and CDR2 LQKENI. This chain's CDR3 is CASSLGQPNTEAFF. For the CDR3, the DNA is TGTGCCAGCTCACTTGGACAGCCGAACACTGAAGCTTTCTTT.

The rearrangement joins TRBV29-1 to TRBJ1-1; D unresolved. The CDR3 covers 11 residues. The V end lost 4 bases, the J end lost 4 bases, and 7 bases lay between the germline ends. Germline V gene data show CDR1 as SQVTM and CDR2 as ANQGSEA. The CDR3 loop reads CSVVVSTEAFF. The CDR3, as DNA: TGCAGCGTTGTAGTAAGCACTGAAGCTTTCTTT.

The chain employs TRBV5-6 and TRBJ2-3; D uncertain. CDR3 length: 14 residues. Germline V gives CDR1 SGHDT, CDR2 YYEEEE. Trimming left V 3 bases short and J 0 bases short, with 8 bases between. The CDR3 region is CASSSYPSTDTQYF. The CDR3 DNA reads as TGTGCCAGCAGCTCATACCCTAGCACAGATACGCAGTATTTT.

The chain has TRBV28 and TRBJ2-4; TRBD2 matches 8 bases. V dropped 6 bases and J dropped 0; count of bases not matched to a gene: 4. The germline V gene encodes CDR1 MDHEN and CDR2 SYDVKM. The CDR3 is made up of 15 amino acids. CDR3 in amino acids: CASRNRGGAKNIQYF. The DNA of the CDR3 is TGTGCCAGCAGAAACCGGGGGGGAGCCAAAAACATTCAGTACTTC.

The J gene is TRBJ1-1, the V gene TRBV10-2; the D gene is possibly TRBD1 (6 bases). The V gene's germline CDR1 is WSHSY and CDR2 SAAADI. The V end was cut by 4 bases, the J end by 4 bases, with 10 bases between. This CDR3 is built from 13 residues. CDR3 bases: TGCGCCAGCAGTGGGGCAGGGGTCACTGAAGCTTTCTTT. Its translation: CASSGAGVTEAFF.

About this clone: Within the sample, other DNA sequences also encode this same CDR3. The chain couples TRBV18 to TRBJ1-1; D possibly corresponds to TRBD1 (6 bases). This CDR3 comprises 12 residues. Trimming stripped 4 bases from V and 5 bases from J, with 8 bases between. Germline V gene sequence: CDR1 KGHSH, CDR2 LQKENI. The CDR3 protein is CASSQQGTEAFF. Written as DNA, the CDR3 is TGTGCCAGCTCACAACAGGGAACTGAAGCTTTCTTT.

This clone was seen a few times. This chain connects TRBV27 to TRBJ2-3, with no clear D. The germline CDR1 and CDR2 sequences are MNHEY and SMNVEV (reference sequence). This CDR3 is 12 amino acids long. The V end lost 5 bases, the J end lost 0 bases, and 3 bases lay between the germline ends. The CDR3 sequence: CASSISTDTQYF. The CDR3 nucleotides are TGTGCCAGCAGTATTAGCACAGATACGCAGTATTTT.

In regard to this clone: Other DNA sequences from this sample encode an identical CDR3 as well. The rearrangement uses TRBV10-1 and TRBJ2-7, with D perhaps assigned TRBD1 or TRBD2 (5 bases each). V was cut by 2 bases and J by 0 bases, with 5 bases left in between. Germline V gene data show CDR1 as WNHNN and CDR2 as SYGVQD (reference sequence). This CDR3 region has 13 residues. CDR3 amino acids: CASSEGGSYEQYF. The CDR3 nucleotides are TGCGCCAGCAGTGAGGGGGGCTCCTACGAGCAGTACTTC.

This chain connects TRBV6-1 to TRBJ2-2; a weak D match, TRBD2 (6 bases). V was cut by 2 bases and J by 2 bases, with 12 bases left in between. This CDR3 has 16 amino acids. CDR1 and CDR2 from the germline V gene are MNHNS and SASEGT. The CDR3 spells CASSEWGGPNTGELFF. The DNA of the CDR3 is TGTGCCAGCAGTGAATGGGGAGGACCCAACACCGGGGAGCTGTTTTTT.

The V call is TRBV5-1, the J call TRBJ2-2; TRBD1 agrees at 7 bases. The CDR3 runs 15 residues. Germline CDR1 is SGHRS and CDR2 is YFSETQ. J lost 5 bases, V lost 0 bases, and 4 bases had no gene match. The CDR3 spells CASSLGDSRTGELFF. CDR3 in DNA: TGCGCCAGCAGCTTGGGGGACAGTAGAACCGGGGAGCTGTTTTTT. The full variable domain, in which reference TRBV5-1 and TRBJ2-2 provide the parts outside the CDR3, is KAGVTQTPRYLIKTRGQQVTLSCSPISGHRSVSWYQQTPGQGLQFLFEYFSETQRNKGNFPGRFSGRQFSNSRSEMNVSTLELGDSALYLCASSLGDSRTGELFFGEGSRLTVL.

This clone is a singleton in its sample. This chain connects TRBV5-1 to TRBJ1-1, with D maybe TRBD1 (6 bases). This CDR3 has 14 amino acids. Germline V CDR1 and CDR2: SGHRS, YFSETQ. V was trimmed by 3 bases and J by 5 bases, leaving 14 bases between them. Here the CDR3 reads CASSSLQGKTEAFF. Written as DNA, the CDR3 is TGCGCCAGCAGCTCCCTACAGGGAAAGACTGAAGCTTTCTTT.

The rearrangement links TRBV6-1 to TRBJ1-5; D perhaps matches TRBD1 (6 bases). Germline CDR1 reads MNHNS; CDR2 reads SASEGT. V was pared by 8 bases and J by 4 bases, with 18 bases between. This CDR3 is built from 15 residues. CDR3 sequence reads: CASEGGTTVNQPQHF. CDR3 bases: TGTGCCAGCGAGGGGGGGACAACGGTTAATCAGCCCCAGCATTTT.